This T cell receptor beta chain originates from a study of CD4 T cells in relation to SARS-CoV-2 and coronaviruses. Germline V lookup: CDR1 SNHLY, CDR2 FYNNEI. The CDR3 contains 15 residues. Trimming stripped 2 bases from V and 4 bases from J, with 12 bases between. The unexposed donors gave CD4+ T cells in about 2011-2019, prior to COVID-19. After about 10 days of culture, CD4+ T cells were isolated. Cultures received half-medium IL-2 refreshes on days 3 and 7. The repertoire was sequenced with immunoSEQ multiplex PCR; TCRdb's copy has only in-frame clones and lacks some. Of some 21,000 clones in the sample, less than 85% were seen once. With respect to this clone: Its antigen is currently unknown.

The sequencing input was CD4+ T cells from PBMCs, cultured in vitro. This TCR derives from a human donor in good health. This rearrangement joins TRBV2 to TRBJ1-5, with D possibly matching TRBD1 (6 bases). The CDR3 nucleotides read TGTGCCAGCAGTGAACGGGGGGCGCTTAATCAGCCCCAGCATTTT. Encoded protein: CASSERGALNQPQHF.